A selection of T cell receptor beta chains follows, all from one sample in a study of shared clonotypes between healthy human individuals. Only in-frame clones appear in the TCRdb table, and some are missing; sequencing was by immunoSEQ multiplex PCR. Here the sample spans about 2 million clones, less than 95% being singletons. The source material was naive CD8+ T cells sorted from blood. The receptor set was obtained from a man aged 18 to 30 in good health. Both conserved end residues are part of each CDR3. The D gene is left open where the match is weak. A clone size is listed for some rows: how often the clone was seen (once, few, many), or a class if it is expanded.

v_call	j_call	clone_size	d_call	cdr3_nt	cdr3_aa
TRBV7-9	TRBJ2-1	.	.	TGTGCCAGCAGCCCGCGGACAGATTACAATGAGCAGTTCTTC	CASSPRTDYNEQFF
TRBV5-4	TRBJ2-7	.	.	TGTGCCAGCAGCCGGATGGAGGATTACGAGCAGTACTTC	CASSRMEDYEQYF
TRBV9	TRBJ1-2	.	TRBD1	TGTGCCAGCAGCGTAGACCTCACAGGGGGCTATGGCTACACCTTC	CASSVDLTGGYGYTF
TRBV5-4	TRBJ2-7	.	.	TGTGCCAGCAGCTTGGGACAGGAAATCTCCTACGAGCAGTACTTC	CASSLGQEISYEQYF
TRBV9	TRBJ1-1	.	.	TGTGCCAGCAGCGCCGAGGGGGGGAACACTGAAGCTTTCTTT	CASSAEGGNTEAFF
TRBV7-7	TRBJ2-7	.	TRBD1	TGTGCTAGCAGCCGACAGGGTTCCTACGAGCAGTACTTC	CASSRQGSYEQYF
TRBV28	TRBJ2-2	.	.	TGTGCCAGCAGTTTATGGGGGGAAACCGGGGAGCTGTTTTTT	CASSLWGETGELFF
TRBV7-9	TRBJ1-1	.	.	TGTGCCAGCAGCTCACTCGGTGGAGGACACCCGAACACTGAAGCTTTCTTT	CASSSLGGGHPNTEAFF
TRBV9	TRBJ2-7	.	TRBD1	TGTGCCAGCAGCGCAGGGACAGACTACGAGCAGTACTTC	CASSAGTDYEQYF
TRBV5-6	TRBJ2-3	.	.	TGTGCCAGCAGTGTAGACGGTTGGACAGATACGCAGTATTTT	CASSVDGWTDTQYF
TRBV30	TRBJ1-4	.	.	TGTGCCTGGAGTGAAGCGGTACCAGCTAATGAAAAACTGTTTTTT	CAWSEAVPANEKLFF
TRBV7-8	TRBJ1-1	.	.	TGTGCCAGCAGCTTAGCGGGCAGGGGGAACACTGAAGCTTTCTTT	CASSLAGRGNTEAFF
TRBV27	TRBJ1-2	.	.	TGTGCCAGCAGTTCATTCGGCGGATTCTATGGCTACACCTTC	CASSSFGGFYGYTF
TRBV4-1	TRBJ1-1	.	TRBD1	TGCGCCAGCAGCCAAGATCGGAGCAGGGGGCAGACTGAAGCTTTCTTT	CASSQDRSRGQTEAFF
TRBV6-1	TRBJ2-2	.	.	TGTGCCAGCAGTGAAGTACGGTCTGGGCCCTACACCGGGGAGCTGTTTTTT	CASSEVRSGPYTGELFF
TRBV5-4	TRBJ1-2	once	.	TGTGCCACCGAGAAATGGACAGTTTCCGACAATGGCTACACCTTC	CATEKWTVSDNGYTF
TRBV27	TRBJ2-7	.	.	TGTGCCAGCAGTCCAACCCCCGCAAGGGCGCCCCACGAGCAGTACTTC	CASSPTPARAPHEQYF
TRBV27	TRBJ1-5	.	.	TGTGCCAGCAGTCCCCAGGGCAGCAATCAGCCCCAGCATTTT	CASSPQGSNQPQHF
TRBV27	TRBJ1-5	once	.	TGTGCCAGCAGTGCTTCATGGGGACCGTCGAATCAGCCCCAGCATTTT	CASSASWGPSNQPQHF
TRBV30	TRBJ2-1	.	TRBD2	TGTGCCTGGGTAGGACTAGGATTCATCGGGGAGCAGTTCTTC	CAWVGLGFIGEQFF
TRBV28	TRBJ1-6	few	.	TGTGCCAGCAGTGACACGCCGGTAAGAAATTCACCCCTCCACTTT	CASSDTPVRNSPLHF
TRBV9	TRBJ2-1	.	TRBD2	TGTGCCAGCAGCCCCGGGACTAGCGGGCAATCCGAATACAATGAGCAGTTCTTC	CASSPGTSGQSEYNEQFF
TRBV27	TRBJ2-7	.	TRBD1	TGTGCCAGCAGTGTGGACAGGGGTTTCCTCTACGAGCAGTACTTC	CASSVDRGFLYEQYF
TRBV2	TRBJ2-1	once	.	TGTGCCAGCAAAGACGGGTACAATGAGCAGTTCTTC	CASKDGYNEQFF
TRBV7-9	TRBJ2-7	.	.	TGTGCCAGCAGCTTACCCCAGGGGTTGACCTACGAGCAGTACTTC	CASSLPQGLTYEQYF
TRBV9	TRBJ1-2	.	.	TGTGCCAGCAGCGTGAGCGAAGTCGGCGGCTACACCTTC	CASSVSEVGGYTF
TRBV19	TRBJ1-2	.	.	TGTGCCAGTAGCTCTGTGGACTGGCCCGTCTATGGCTACACCTTC	CASSSVDWPVYGYTF
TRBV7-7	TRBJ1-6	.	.	TGTGCTAGCAGCCCGACAGTTGGAGGGTCACCCCTCCACTTT	CASSPTVGGSPLHF
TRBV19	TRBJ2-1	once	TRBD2	TGTGCCAGTAGTATGTCGGGACTAGCGGGGGGGCCCAGTGAGCAGTTCTTC	CASSMSGLAGGPSEQFF
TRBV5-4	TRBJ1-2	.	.	TGTGCCAGCACCTTGGTAAGGGCAGGATTGAACTATGGCTACACCTTC	CASTLVRAGLNYGYTF
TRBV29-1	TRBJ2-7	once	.	TGCAGCGTAGCCGGGACGGAGAAGAATCCCTACGAGCAGTACTTC	CSVAGTEKNPYEQYF
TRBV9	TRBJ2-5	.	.	TGTGCCAGCAGCCGTGGGGGGATGGAGACCCAGTACTTC	CASSRGGMETQYF
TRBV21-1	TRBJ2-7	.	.	TGTGCCAGCAGCGATGCGGTACCCGACCTTAACTACGAGCAGTACTTC	CASSDAVPDLNYEQYF
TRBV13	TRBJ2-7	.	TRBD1	TGTGCCAGCAGCCCAGCCGGGACAGGGACCTACGAGCAGTACTTC	CASSPAGTGTYEQYF
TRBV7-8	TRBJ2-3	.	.	TGTGCCAGCAGCTTAGATACACCCAGTCGCACAGATACGCAGTATTTT	CASSLDTPSRTDTQYF